This entry describes one T cell receptor beta chain. Its antigen is not known. This sample is part of a study of T cells in Graves' hyperthyroidism and ophthalmopathy. Overall study results and limits: From stable hyperthyroidism, ophthalmopathy was separated by a 13 V-J model.

Exclusion criteria comprised uncontrolled infection, other autoimmune disease, pregnancy or lactation. Using RNA transcripts as the source, TCR beta CDR3 regions were amplified. A first-round RT-PCR of the TCR CDR3 used the HTBI primer set. A single record per CDR3 protein comes from TCRdb applying MiXCR to the multiplex PCR reads. Of 500,000 to 800,000 distinct CDR3 sequences detected, around 15% appear once; the ten largest clones hold roughly an eighth. With 6 bases clipped from V and 3 bases from J, the junction kept 1 base outside the gene matches. The CDR3 sequence is 13 residues long. Germline V gives CDR1 MNHEY, CDR2 SMNVEV (reference sequence).

The clonotype was recovered from a woman in her forties or fifties with Graves' ophthalmopathy. What was sequenced was blood. This chain connects TRBV27 to TRBJ2-1; 8 bases are a match to TRBD2. CDR3 in amino acids: CASRGLGYNEQFF. The CDR3 DNA sequence: TGTGCCAGCAGGGGACTAGGCTACAATGAGCAGTTCTTC.